A single sample is the source of the 22 T cell receptor beta chains below, sequenced in a study of cytomegalovirus exposure and HLA in healthy donors. Primers: 60 Vbeta forward and 13 Jbeta reverse. The protocol was immunoSEQ multiplex PCR, while the TCRdb copy is restricted to in-frame clones and leaves out a portion. This sample's clone table lists more than 200,000 clones. Material for sequencing was PBMCs. The receptors were sampled from a woman aged 25 to 39 in good health and CMV-seropositive.

The chain couples TRBV4-3 to TRBJ2-6; the match to TRBD1 covers 9 bases. V trimming: 0 bases; J trimming: 1 base; junction bases outside the gene matches: 7. This CDR3 region has 19 residues. CDR1 LGHNA and CDR2 YSLEER come from the germline V gene. CDR3 in amino acids: CASSQETGDRESGANVLTF. Here the CDR3 DNA reads TGCGCCAGCAGCCAAGAAACTGGGGACAGGGAATCTGGGGCCAACGTCCTGACTTTC.

V usage is TRBV20-1 and J usage is TRBJ1-1, with a tentative D call TRBD1 (5 bases). From germline, CDR1 is DFQATT and CDR2 SNEGSKA (reference sequence). The CDR3 is 11 residues long. Here the CDR3 DNA reads TGCTGTTGGGGGGTACGGACTGAAGCTTTCTTT. This translates into CCWGVRTEAFF.

The V gene is TRBV6-1, the J gene TRBJ1-1; 10 bases map to TRBD1. V shed 8 bases and J 2 bases; nucleotides not matched to a gene: 5. Germline-derived CDR1 and CDR2 are MNHNS and SASEGT. The CDR3 has 14 amino acids. This CDR3 reads CASGGTGVNTEAFF. Written as DNA, the CDR3 is TGTGCCAGCGGGGGGACAGGGGTCAACACTGAAGCTTTCTTT.

The gene calls are TRBV4-3 and TRBJ2-1; TRBD2 aligns across 7 bases. Germline values: CDR1 LGHNA, CDR2 YSLEER. This CDR3 has 18 amino acids. Germline trimming cut 1 base from V and 8 bases from J; bases unmatched to any gene: 17. CDR3: CASSQGGAGVEGFDEQFF. CDR3 DNA: TGCGCCAGCAGCCAAGGCGGGGCGGGAGTCGAGGGTTTCGATGAGCAGTTCTTC.

The genes are TRBV7-2 and TRBJ2-7; the match to TRBD1 covers 9 bases. This CDR3 has 13 residues. Germline loops: CDR1 SGHTA, CDR2 FQGNSA. With 3 bases clipped from V and 4 bases from J, the junction kept 1 base outside the gene matches. DNA for the CDR3: TGTGCCAGCAGCTTTGACAGGGGGTACGAGCAGTACTTC. It is translated as CASSFDRGYEQYF.

The chain recombines TRBV27 with TRBJ1-2; D is undetermined. Germline-derived CDR1 and CDR2 are MNHEY and SMNVEV (reference sequence). V lost 3 bases and J lost 8, with 10 bases in between. CDR3 length: 12 amino acids. The CDR3 coding sequence is TGTGCCAGCAGTTTGTCTGGAGACGGCTACACCTTC. It yields the protein CASSLSGDGYTF.

The chain combines TRBV6-5 with TRBJ1-1, with D possibly TRBD1 on 6 matching bases. V gave up 0 bases and J gave up 5 bases, with 10 bases separating them. CDR1 is MNHEY and CDR2 is SVGAGI in the germline V gene. There are 14 residues in the CDR3. The CDR3 protein is CASSYSGGGTEAFF. CDR3 coding DNA: TGTGCCAGCAGTTACTCAGGGGGGGGGACTGAAGCTTTCTTT.

The chain links TRBV5-4 to TRBJ1-4, with D unclear. In germline, CDR1 is SGHNT, CDR2 YYREEE (reference sequence). This CDR3 region has 14 residues. Trimming pared 1 base from V and 2 bases from J, leaving 6 bases between. CDR3 amino acids: CASSLYQTNEKLFF. The CDR3 DNA sequence: TGTGCCAGCAGCTTGTATCAGACTAATGAAAAACTGTTTTTT.

V usage is TRBV4-3 and J usage is TRBJ2-3, with TRBD2 matching over 8 bases. The CDR3 sequence is 15 residues long. The V segment lost 4 bases and the J segment 4 bases; nucleotides outside the gene matches: 7. Looked up from germline, CDR1 is LGHNA and CDR2 is YSLEER. The CDR3, as DNA: TGCGCCAGCAGCCCCGCGGGGGGCTGGGCAGATACGCAGTATTTT. This encodes CASSPAGGWADTQYF.

The chain links TRBV14 to TRBJ2-1; 11 bases are a match to TRBD2. The V gene's germline CDR1 is SGHDN and CDR2 FVKESK. The ends lost 4 bases at V and 4 bases at J; junction bases unmatched: 6. This CDR3 comprises 16 residues. This CDR3 reads CASSPGGTSGYNEQFF. The DNA for the CDR3 is TGTGCCAGCAGCCCTGGAGGGACTAGCGGATACAATGAGCAGTTCTTC. Combining the CDR3 with reference TRBV14 and TRBJ2-1 gives the whole variable domain EAGVTQFPSHSVIEKGQTVTLRCDPISGHDNLYWYRRVMGKEIKFLLHFVKESKQDESGMPNNRFLAERTGGTYSTLKVQPAELEDSGVYFCASSPGGTSGYNEQFFGPGTRLTVL.

This chain connects TRBV11-1 to TRBJ2-5; TRBD1 is a possible D gene (5 bases). Germline loops: CDR1 SGHAT, CDR2 FQDESV (reference sequence). The CDR3 is made up of 13 amino acids. Deletions cut 5 bases from V and 2 bases from J, with 9 bases between. The CDR3 DNA reads as TGTGCCAGCAGCAAGACAGTTCAAGAGACCCAGTACTTC. It translates to CASSKTVQETQYF.

The chain has TRBV9 and TRBJ1-3; 7 bases line up with TRBD1. V lost 4 bases and J lost 5; bases outside the gene matches: 12. This CDR3 has 16 residues. Germline V gene lookup returns CDR1 SGDLS and CDR2 YYNGEE. CDR3: CASSSDRARLRNTIYF. Here the CDR3 DNA reads TGTGCCAGCAGCTCAGACAGGGCAAGATTACGAAACACCATATATTTT.

This chain links TRBV10-3 with TRBJ2-5, with a possible D match to TRBD1 (5 bases). Germline V gene sequence: CDR1 ENHRY, CDR2 SYGVKD. The CDR3 sequence is 14 residues long. Trimming cost V 3 bases and J 4 bases, with 12 bases left between them. The CDR3 sequence is CAISDGASVETQYF. The CDR3 DNA is TGTGCCATCAGTGATGGGGCTTCGGTAGAGACCCAGTACTTC.

The rearrangement uses TRBV19 and TRBJ1-1; weak D call: TRBD1 (5 bases). Germline V CDR1 and CDR2: LNHDA, SQIVND (reference sequence). V lost 4 bases and J 0 bases, leaving 15 bases between the germline ends. This CDR3 spans 16 amino acids. DNA of the CDR3: TGTGCCAGTAGTACCTTCTCGGGGGTAATGAACACTGAAGCTTTCTTT. Translated, it gives CASSTFSGVMNTEAFF.

The gene calls are TRBV7-7 and TRBJ2-5; 8 bases agree with TRBD1. CDR1 is SSHAT and CDR2 is FNYEAQ in the germline V gene (reference sequence). The CDR3 loop spans 15 amino acids. With 1 base clipped from V and 7 bases from J, the junction kept 8 bases outside the gene matches. CDR3 bases: TGTGCCAGCAGCTTAGAGGGCAGGGGGCAGGGGACCCAGTACTTC. Translating gives CASSLEGRGQGTQYF.

The chain is built from TRBV5-1 and TRBJ1-1; D is unclear. From germline, CDR1 is SGHRS and CDR2 YFSETQ. Trimming stripped 0 bases from V and 0 bases from J, with 15 bases between. The CDR3 sequence is 17 residues long. The DNA for the CDR3 is TGCGCCAGCAGCTTGGCCAGAACAGCCAACATGAACACTGAAGCTTTCTTT. Amino acids: CASSLARTANMNTEAFF.

This chain connects TRBV18 to TRBJ1-1; 9 bases line up with TRBD1. The CDR3 runs 15 residues. The ends lost 3 bases at V and 8 bases at J; junction bases unmatched: 10. Germline-derived CDR1 and CDR2 are KGHSH and LQKENI. CDR3 sequence: CASSPLGQGKAEAFF. The DNA for the CDR3 is TGTGCCAGCTCACCTCTCGGACAGGGGAAGGCCGAAGCTTTCTTT. Using reference TRBV18 and TRBJ1-1 for the parts outside the CDR3, the full variable domain is NAGVMQNPRHLVRRRGQEARLRCSPMKGHSHVYWYRQLPEEGLKFMVYLQKENIIDESGMPKERFSAEFPKEGPSILRIQQVVRGDSAAYFCASSPLGQGKAEAFFGQGTRLTVV.

The chain combines TRBV10-3 with TRBJ2-2; 7 bases are a match to TRBD1. This CDR3 is 12 amino acids long. V gave up 8 bases and J gave up 6 bases; unmatched junction bases: 3. Germline lookup yields CDR1 ENHRY and CDR2 SYGVKD. CDR3 residues: CAIEGAAGELFF. The CDR3 bases are TGTGCCATCGAGGGGGCCGCCGGGGAGCTGTTTTTT.

The J gene is TRBJ1-1, the V gene TRBV2; the D is unclear. Germline assignment: CDR1 SNHLY and CDR2 FYNNEI. This CDR3 region has 13 residues. Trimming shortened V by 6 bases and J by 1 base, and 9 bases separated the two germline ends. The CDR3 coding sequence is TGTGCCAGCAGATGGGCAGAGAACACTGAAGCTTTCTTT. Protein product: CASRWAENTEAFF.

This chain connects TRBV5-1 to TRBJ2-5; 14 bases agree with TRBD2. V lost 0 bases and J lost 4; bases outside the gene matches: 11. The V gene's germline CDR1 is SGHRS and CDR2 YFSETQ. The CDR3 extends over 19 amino acids. The CDR3: CASSLGPGLAGDWGETQYF. CDR3 sequence (DNA): TGCGCCAGCAGCTTGGGTCCGGGACTAGCGGGGGATTGGGGAGAGACCCAGTACTTC.

The chain joins TRBV4-3 to TRBJ2-7; D is perhaps TRBD2 (5 bases). This CDR3 has 14 residues. Germline assignment: CDR1 LGHNA and CDR2 YSLEER. V was trimmed by 0 bases and J by 2 bases, leaving 8 bases between them. Here the CDR3 reads CASSQEAGTYEQYF. The CDR3 bases are TGCGCCAGCAGCCAAGAGGCGGGTACCTACGAGCAGTACTTC.

The chain couples TRBV6-6 to TRBJ1-2; 9 bases match TRBD1. From germline, CDR1 is MNHNY and CDR2 SVGAGI (reference sequence). This CDR3 spans 15 amino acids. Trimming cost V 0 bases and J 6 bases; bases outside gene matches: 5. Here the CDR3 reads CASSYSGQGSNGYTF. The CDR3 DNA sequence: TGTGCCAGCAGTTACTCGGGACAGGGTAGTAATGGCTACACCTTC.